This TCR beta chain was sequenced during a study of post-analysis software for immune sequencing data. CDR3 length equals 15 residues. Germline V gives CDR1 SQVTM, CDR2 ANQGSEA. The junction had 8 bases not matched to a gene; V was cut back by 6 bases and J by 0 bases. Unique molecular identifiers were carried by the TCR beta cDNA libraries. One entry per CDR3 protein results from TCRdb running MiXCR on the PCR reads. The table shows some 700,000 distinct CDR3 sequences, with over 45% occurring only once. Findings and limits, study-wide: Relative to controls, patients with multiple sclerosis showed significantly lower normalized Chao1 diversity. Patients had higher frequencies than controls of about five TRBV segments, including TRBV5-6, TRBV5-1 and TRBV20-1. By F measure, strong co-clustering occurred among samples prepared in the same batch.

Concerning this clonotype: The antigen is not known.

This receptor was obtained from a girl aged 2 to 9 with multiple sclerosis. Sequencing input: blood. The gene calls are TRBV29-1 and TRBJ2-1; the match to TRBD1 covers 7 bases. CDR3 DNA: TGCAGCGTCAGAGAGACAGGGAGCTCCTACAATGAGCAGTTCTTC. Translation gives CSVRETGSSYNEQFF.